This TCR beta chain originates from a study of cytomegalovirus exposure and HLA in healthy donors. Study outcomes and limitations: Most TCRs appeared rarely, but some public TCRs recurred in many donors.

It was with 60 Vbeta and 13 Jbeta primers that the PCR ran. Method: immunoSEQ multiplex PCR; TCRdb's copy keeps in-frame clones and lacks some. This table has 150,000 to 200,000 clones, about 80% appearing once. Germline V gene sequence: CDR1 LGHNA, CDR2 YNFKEQ. With 3 bases removed from V and 3 bases from J, the gap between germline ends came to 18 bases. There are 16 residues in the CDR3. Notes on this clone: The antigen is undetermined.

The chain couples TRBV4-2 to TRBJ2-7; TRBD2 is a possible D gene (6 bases). This TCR was sampled from a woman between 50 and 59 years old in good health and CMV-seronegative. Sequencing was carried out using PBMCs. The DNA of the CDR3 is TGTGCCAGCAGCCAGCAACCGGGACTTGGGTTCTACGAGCAGTACTTC. Translated: CASSQQPGLGFYEQYF.